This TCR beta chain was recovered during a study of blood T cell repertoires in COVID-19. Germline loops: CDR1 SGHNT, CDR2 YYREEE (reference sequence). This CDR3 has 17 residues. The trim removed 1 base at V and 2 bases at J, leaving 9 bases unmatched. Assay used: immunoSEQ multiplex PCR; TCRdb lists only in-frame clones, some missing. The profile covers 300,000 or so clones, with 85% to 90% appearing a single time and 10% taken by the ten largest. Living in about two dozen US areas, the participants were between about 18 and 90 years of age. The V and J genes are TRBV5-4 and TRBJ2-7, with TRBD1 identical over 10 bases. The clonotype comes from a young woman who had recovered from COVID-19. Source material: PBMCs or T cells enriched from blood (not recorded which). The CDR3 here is CASSLSLGQGSTYEQYF. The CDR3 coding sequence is TGTGCCAGCAGCTTGTCCCTGGGACAGGGGTCGACCTACGAGCAGTACTTC.